What follows describes a single T cell receptor beta chain. The record originates from a study of blood T cell repertoires in COVID-19. Across the whole study: The samples span acute and convalescent COVID-19 from the United States, Italy and Spain. Sources were T cells, B-cell-depleted T cells, or PBMCs; the material itself was cDNA or gDNA.

Looked up from germline, CDR1 is SGHDT and CDR2 is YYEEEE. Deletions cut 0 bases from V and 1 base from J, with 14 bases between. This CDR3 is 17 amino acids long. Authors' analysis steps: The authors estimated nucleated cell counts from reference gene primer amplification. TCRdb's table, derived via immunoSEQ multiplex PCR, lists solely in-frame clones and lacks some. D and trimming come from the DNA, and the V and J calls and clone size come from that table. This sample yields 95,000 to 150,000 clones, of which more than 80% are seen a single time; about 4.1% belongs to the top ten. The sample was peripheral blood. The rearrangement uses TRBV5-6 and TRBJ1-3; tentatively, D is TRBD1 (6 bases). The TCR was taken from a man in his forties or fifties with acute or convalescent COVID-19. In DNA, the CDR3 is TGTGCCAGCAGCTTGGTTTGGGGGCACGATTCTGGAAACACCATATATTTT. Protein sequence: CASSLVWGHDSGNTIYF.